The 30 T cell receptor beta chains presented below share a single source sample, sequenced in a study of type 1 regulatory T cells. TCRdb redid the calling of the reads with MiXCR, one entry per CDR3 protein. The sample shows some 71,000 distinct CDR3 sequences, more than 20% of them seen only once. Regarding the study as a whole: Type 1 regulatory T cells had a more restricted TCR repertoire than non-type 1 regulatory T cells.

These TCRs' antigens remain unknown. The sequenced sample was cultured type 1 regulatory T (Tr1) cells, either the whole culture or a sorted fraction (not recorded which). These receptors originate from a human donor in good health.

This clonotype appeared a few times. The gene calls are TRBV5-1 and TRBJ2-7, with 9 bases that match TRBD1. CDR1 and CDR2 (germline): SGHRS, YFSETQ. Trimming cost V 5 bases and J 5 bases; bases outside gene matches: 11. This CDR3 has 15 amino acids. CDR3 nucleotide sequence: TGCGCCAGCAGTCTCGGGGGGACAGGGTTCGACGAGCAGTACTTC. Translating gives CASSLGGTGFDEQYF.

The rearrangement links TRBV7-7 to TRBJ2-2; 9 bases match TRBD2. There are 13 residues in the CDR3. Germline CDR1 is SSHAT and CDR2 is FNYEAQ (reference sequence). The CDR3: CASGSQFTGELFF. The DNA for the CDR3 is TGTGCTAGCGGGAGCCAATTCACCGGGGAGCTGTTTTTT.

The chain couples TRBV27 to TRBJ1-5; D ambiguous. CDR1 is MNHEY, CDR2 SMNVEV, per germline (reference sequence). V was pared by 6 bases and J by 4 bases, with 16 bases between. This CDR3 contains 15 residues. The chain's CDR3 is CASRLSRAPNQPQHF. The CDR3 DNA follows: TGTGCCAGCAGGCTTTCTAGGGCCCCTAATCAGCCCCAGCATTTT.

CDR3 bases: TGCGCCACTTACCCGGGACTAGCGGGGCAAGAGACCCAGTACTTC. It yields the protein CATYPGLAGQETQYF. The rearrangement joins TRBV5-1 to TRBJ2-5, with 13 bases that match TRBD2. The CDR3 has 15 residues. V lost 9 bases to trimming and J lost 2 bases; unmatched junction nucleotides: 7. Germline V gene data show CDR1 as SGHRS and CDR2 as YFSETQ.

About this clonotype itself: A read error may account for a junction end that differs from germline. The chain couples TRBV3-1 to TRBJ1-2; D remains unclear. CDR3 length equals 14 residues. The germline V gene encodes CDR1 LGHDT and CDR2 YNNKEL (reference sequence). The CDR3, as DNA: TGTGCCAGCAGCCAAGATTACGCTAGTGATGGCAACACCTTC. It yields the protein CASSQDYASDGNTF.

There are many counts of this clonotype. The chain uses TRBV14 and TRBJ2-1; 9 nucleotides line up with TRBD2. Germline CDR1 is SGHDN and CDR2 is FVKESK. After removal of 4 bases from V and 3 bases from J, the junction contained 4 bases not matched to a gene. CDR3 size: 15 residues. This chain's CDR3 is CASSRGRAFYNEQFF. The CDR3 region has the DNA TGTGCCAGCAGCCGCGGGAGGGCTTTCTACAATGAGCAGTTCTTC.

This clonotype showed up just a few times. The chain has TRBV30 and TRBJ2-1, with 11 bases fitting TRBD2. The V segment lost 0 bases and the J segment 9 bases; nucleotides outside the gene matches: 4. CDR3 length: 14 amino acids. Germline CDR1 reads GTSNPN; CDR2 reads SVGIG (reference sequence). CDR3 sequence: CAWSVSGRASEQFF. CDR3 DNA sequence: TGTGCCTGGAGTGTTAGCGGGAGGGCGAGTGAGCAGTTCTTC.

The chain recombines TRBV12-3 or TRBV12-4 with TRBJ2-3; D call uncertain. Between the trimmed V and J ends, which lost 7 bases and 2 bases, there was a span of 10 bases. The CDR3 runs 13 residues. The CDR3 DNA reads as TGTGCCAGCACAATAAACCCCACAGATACGCAGTATTTT. Encoded protein: CASTINPTDTQYF.

Many counts were recorded for this clonotype. The rearrangement joins TRBV5-1 to TRBJ2-7; no firm D call. The germline CDR1 and CDR2 sequences are SGHRS and YFSETQ. The CDR3 loop spans 14 amino acids. V was shortened by 0 bases and J by 3 bases, with 10 bases between the two germline ends. CDR3 sequence (DNA): TGCGCCAGCAGCTTGGCCGCTTTATACTACGAGCAGTACTTC. Its protein product is CASSLAALYYEQYF.

In this sample, this clonotype turned up a few times. The chain has TRBV29-1 and TRBJ2-5; the match to TRBD2 covers 9 bases. This CDR3 contains 11 residues. From germline, CDR1 is SQVTM and CDR2 ANQGSEA. The junction had 4 bases not matched to a gene; V was cut back by 7 bases and J by 7 bases. CDR3 bases: TGCAGCGCTAGGACTAGCGTGACCCAGTACTTC. This gives the protein CSARTSVTQYF.

The CDR3 region is CASSSKPLAGGDIAKNIQYF. CDR3 DNA: TGTGCCAGCAGCTCCAAGCCCCTAGCGGGAGGAGACATAGCCAAAAACATTCAGTACTTC. This chain joins TRBV12-3 or TRBV12-4 and TRBJ2-4; 11 bases are shared with TRBD2. J lost 0 bases, V lost 6 bases, and 16 bases had no gene match. The CDR3 runs 20 residues.

This clonotype was seen repeatedly, ten times or more. V gene TRBV7-9 combines with J gene TRBJ1-2; D is undetermined. This CDR3 region has 14 residues. Germline V gene sequence: CDR1 SEHNR, CDR2 FQNEAQ (reference sequence). Trimming removed 5 bases from V and 7 bases from J, with 17 bases in between. DNA of the CDR3: TGTGCCAGCAGCCACCCGTTCGGGGATGGTGGCTACACCTTC. This translates into CASSHPFGDGGYTF.

This clonotype was observed a single time. A much larger clone is a single base away; this may be a read error. V is TRBV5-1 and J is TRBJ2-1, with D possibly matching TRBD2 (5 bases). This CDR3 contains 15 residues. Germline V gene lookup returns CDR1 SGHRS and CDR2 YFSETQ. CDR3 region: CASGLVSSMDNEQFF. CDR3 in DNA: TGCGCCAGCGGCTTGGTGTCTAGCATGGACAATGAGCAGTTCTTC.

This clonotype was found a few times. The chain combines TRBV5-1 with TRBJ1-1, with D uncertain. This CDR3 region has 14 residues. Trimming stripped 0 bases from V and 4 bases from J, with 10 bases between. From germline, CDR1 is SGHRS and CDR2 YFSETQ. In nucleotides, the CDR3 is TGCGCCAGCAGCTTGGAAATAGGAGGCACTGAAGCTTTCTTT. Its protein product is CASSLEIGGTEAFF.

The CDR3 coding sequence is TGTGCCAGCAGCCCGGGGCAGGCGAACGATGGCTACACCTTC. It codes for CASSPGQANDGYTF. The gene calls are TRBV5-5 and TRBJ1-2; possibly TRBD1 for D (5 bases). Between the trimmed V and J ends, which lost 4 bases and 6 bases, there was a span of 16 bases. The length of the CDR3 is 14 residues. The germline V gene has CDR1 SGHKS and CDR2 YYEKEE (reference sequence). The variable domain in full, with the rest retrieved from reference TRBV5-5 and TRBJ1-2, is DAGVTQSPTHLIKTRGQQVTLRCSPISGHKSVSWYQQVLGQGPQFIFQYYEKEERGRGNFPDRFSARQFPNYSSELNVNALLLGDSALYLCASSPGQANDGYTFGSGTRLTVV.

The rearrangement uses TRBV4-3 and TRBJ2-3; tentatively, D is TRBD2 (7 bases). The CDR3 is 16 residues long. Germline loops: CDR1 LGHNA, CDR2 YSLEER. Trimming cost V 3 bases and J 9 bases, with 22 bases left between them. The CDR3 DNA follows: TGCGCCAGCAGCCAGAGTGTCGCGGGGGCCGGGGGGACGCAGTATTTT. Protein product: CASSQSVAGAGGTQYF.

The chain employs TRBV7-8 and TRBJ2-3; maybe TRBD2 (6 bases). Germline V gives CDR1 SGHVS, CDR2 FQNEAQ. The CDR3 sequence is 15 residues long. The ends were cut back, 7 bases at V and 11 bases at J, with 25 bases in the middle. The CDR3 coding sequence is TGTGCCAGCACCACCGTCGGGGGAATATACAATGAGCAGTATTTT. As protein: CASTTVGGIYNEQYF.

This clonotype was counted ten times or more. The chain recombines TRBV12-3 or TRBV12-4 with TRBJ2-3; 8 bases agree with TRBD2. This CDR3 has 15 residues. V shed 3 bases and J 4 bases; nucleotides not matched to a gene: 6. The chain's CDR3 is CASSFNSGVSDTQYF. In nucleotides, the CDR3 is TGTGCCAGCAGTTTTAATAGCGGGGTCTCAGATACGCAGTATTTT.

This sequence joins TRBV7-9 and TRBJ2-1; D gene ambiguous. Germline V gene data show CDR1 as SEHNR and CDR2 as FQNEAQ (reference sequence). This CDR3 is built from 15 residues. The V and J ends lost 4 bases and 4 bases respectively, with 14 bases between them. DNA for the CDR3: TGTGCCAGCAGCTCTACGTCCTCCAAATACAATGAGCAGTTCTTC. Its translation: CASSSTSSKYNEQFF.

This clonotype was seen more than once but under ten times. The J gene is TRBJ2-1, the V gene TRBV5-1, with 12 bases matching TRBD2. The junction had 6 bases not matched to a gene; V was cut back by 4 bases and J by 7 bases. The germline CDR1 and CDR2 sequences are SGHRS and YFSETQ. This CDR3 has 15 residues. The CDR3 reads CASSQTSGSANEQFF. The CDR3 coding sequence is TGCGCCAGCAGCCAGACTAGCGGGAGTGCGAATGAGCAGTTCTTC.

The chain uses TRBV7-2 and TRBJ1-5; 8 bases align to TRBD1. Germline CDR1 SGHTA, CDR2 FQGNSA. CDR3 size: 15 residues. V trimming: 1 base; J trimming: 4 bases; junction bases outside the gene matches: 3. The CDR3 DNA follows: TGTGCCAGCAGCTTAGGCAGGGGGCAAAATCAGCCCCAGCATTTT. This encodes CASSLGRGQNQPQHF.

This clonotype showed up many times. Written as DNA, the CDR3 is TGCAGTGCCAGCACTAGCGGGAGAGGGGAGACCCAGTACTTC. It encodes CSASTSGRGETQYF. The rearrangement links TRBV20-1 to TRBJ2-5; 11 positions match TRBD2. After removal of 6 bases from V and 5 bases from J, the junction contained 8 bases not matched to a gene. The length of the CDR3 is 14 residues. Germline V gives CDR1 DFQATT, CDR2 SNEGSKA (reference sequence).

The chain is built from TRBV6-2 or TRBV6-3 and TRBJ1-5; D not resolved. Germline lookup yields CDR1 MNHEY and CDR2 SVGEGT. CDR3 length: 13 amino acids. The V and J ends lost 2 bases and 9 bases respectively, with 11 bases between them. CDR3 protein: CASSYPSSPPQHF. As DNA, the CDR3 is TGTGCCAGCAGTTACCCCAGTTCTCCGCCCCAGCATTTT.

The CDR3 is CASTTGDTGELFF. CDR3 nucleotide sequence: TGTGCCTCAACGACAGGGGACACCGGGGAGCTGTTTTTT. The rearrangement uses TRBV10-3 and TRBJ2-2, with 8 positions matching TRBD1. The CDR3 runs 13 residues. The J segment lost 3 bases and the V segment lost 11 bases, leaving 5 bases of the junction unmatched. Germline V gene sequence: CDR1 ENHRY, CDR2 SYGVKD.

The chain couples TRBV3-1 to TRBJ2-1; D gene uncertain. V was shortened by 3 bases and J by 6 bases, with 6 bases between the two germline ends. Germline CDR1 and CDR2: LGHDT and YNNKEL (reference sequence). This CDR3 spans 12 amino acids. CDR3 loop: CASSHRRNEQFF. CDR3 bases: TGTGCCAGCAGCCATAGGCGCAATGAGCAGTTCTTC.

The chain couples TRBV20-1 to TRBJ2-7, with 14 bases aligning to TRBD2. From germline, CDR1 is DFQATT and CDR2 SNEGSKA (reference sequence). After removal of 5 bases from V and 2 bases from J, the junction contained 2 bases not matched to a gene. The CDR3 totals 14 residues. CDR3 sequence (DNA): TGCAGTGCTGGGGGACTAGCGGGAGCCTACGAGCAGTACTTC. Residues: CSAGGLAGAYEQYF.

In this sample, this clonotype turned up once. The rearrangement uses TRBV20-1 and TRBJ2-7; tentatively, D is TRBD1 (6 bases). Trimming removed 3 bases from V and 5 bases from J, with 17 bases in between. The CDR3 has 14 amino acids. Germline CDR1 reads DFQATT; CDR2 reads SNEGSKA (reference sequence). The CDR3 spells CSASLAGVPHEQYF. In nucleotides, the CDR3 is TGCAGTGCTAGCCTTGCAGGGGTCCCTCACGAGCAGTACTTC.

The genes are TRBV24-1 and TRBJ2-1; 9 bases are a match to TRBD2. Losses at the gene ends were 6 bases for V and 7 bases for J; bases not matched to a gene: 6. Germline CDR1 is KGHDR and CDR2 is SFDVKD. The CDR3 has 14 amino acids. CDR3 bases: TGTGCCACCAGTCTAGCGGGGTCGATGAATGAGCAGTTCTTC. Its translation: CATSLAGSMNEQFF.

The CDR3 coding sequence is TGCGCCAGCAGCTTGGCGGAGGGCTATAACGGGGAGCTGTTTTTT. Its protein product is CASSLAEGYNGELFF. The chain recombines TRBV5-1 with TRBJ2-2, with a possible D match to TRBD2 (6 bases). From germline, CDR1 is SGHRS and CDR2 YFSETQ. The CDR3 has 15 amino acids. Between the trimmed V and J ends, which lost 0 bases and 7 bases, there was a span of 13 bases.

The chain couples TRBV6-5 to TRBJ2-7; 9 bases are a match to TRBD1. This CDR3 comprises 14 residues. From germline, CDR1 is MNHEY and CDR2 SVGAGI. V was pared by 6 bases and J by 5 bases, with 8 bases of the junction left unmatched. In DNA, the CDR3 is TGTGCCAGCAGCCGCTCCGGGACAGGGAACGAGCAGTACTTC. Protein sequence: CASSRSGTGNEQYF.